This T cell receptor beta chain was obtained from a study of CD8+ T cells in alopecia areata. V was cut by 1 base and J by 3 bases, with 10 bases left in between. Germline V gene lookup returns CDR1 SGHDT and CDR2 YYEEEE. The CDR3 runs 14 residues. The treatment here: oral pan-JAK inhibitor, 5-10 mg twice daily. cDNA reverse transcribed from extracted RNA served as the sequencing template. Sequenced by immunoSEQ multiplex PCR; TCRdb stores in-frame clones only, minus some. This table has more than 200,000 clones, 55% to 70% appearing once. Source: CD4+ T cells sorted from blood, taken at week 4, from a patient treated with tofacitinib. The TCR was taken from a human donor with alopecia areata. This chain uses TRBV5-6 with TRBJ1-1, with D unresolved. The CDR3 nucleotides are TGTGCCAGCAGCTTGCCCGGTGATGACACTGAAGCTTTCTTT. This encodes CASSLPGDDTEAFF.